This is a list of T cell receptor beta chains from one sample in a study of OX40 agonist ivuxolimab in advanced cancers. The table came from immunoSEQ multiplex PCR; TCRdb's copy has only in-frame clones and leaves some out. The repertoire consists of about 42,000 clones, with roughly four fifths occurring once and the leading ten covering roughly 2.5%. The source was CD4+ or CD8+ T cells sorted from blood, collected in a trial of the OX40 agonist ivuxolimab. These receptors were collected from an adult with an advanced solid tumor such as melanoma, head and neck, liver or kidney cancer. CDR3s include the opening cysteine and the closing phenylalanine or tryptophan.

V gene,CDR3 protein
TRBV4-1,CASSQFDRAVSEQYF
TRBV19,CASSRSGGRRWNEQFF
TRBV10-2,CASRPQDGYGYTF
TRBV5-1,CASSPSGRYGYTF
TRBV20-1,CSASRGSEQFF
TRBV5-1,CASSPGTGRDTEAFF
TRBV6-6,CASSYLGAGMNTEAFF
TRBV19,CASSISLAGGRETQYF
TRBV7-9,CASSRVNEKLFF
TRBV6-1,CASSEETPGSNQPQHF
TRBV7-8,CASSFNVWGAGELFF
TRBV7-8,CASSPRTSGTGDTQYF
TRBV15,CATRGGLYNEQFF
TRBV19,CASSIMEGRGPQHF
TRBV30,CACESYGYTF
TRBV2,CASLRQGGTDTQYF
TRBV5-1,CASSRGGGEKLFF
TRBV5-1,CASSLRGRGETQYF
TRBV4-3,CASSQVWGAYEQYF
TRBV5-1,CASSLGRGAPEEKLFF
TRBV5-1,CASSLPENTEAFF
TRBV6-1,CASSVQGATDTQYF
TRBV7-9,CASSPRGLGETQYF
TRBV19,CASSGASAPRANYGYTF
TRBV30,CAWSVGQNNSPLHF
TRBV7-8,CASRRQPDDNEQFF
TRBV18,CASSPATGYYGYTF
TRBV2,CASGINGGYTF
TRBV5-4,CASSSTPSQLAGGREQYF
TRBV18,CASSLTDRGEAFF
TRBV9,CASSVATWGYYGYTF
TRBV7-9,CASSLEGGGTRTGELFF
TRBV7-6,CASGREGLDTEAFF
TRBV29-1,CSVGTSGDTGELFF
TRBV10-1,CASSMTGELFF
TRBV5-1,CASSSPGGEKLFF
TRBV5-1,CASNSGQTGANTGELFF
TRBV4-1,CASSQDLLGPGAETQYF
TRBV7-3,CASSSNYNEQFF
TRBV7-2,CASSLRSERNYEQYF
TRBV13,CASSWRDPTEQYF
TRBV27,CASSIASGGGGTEAFF
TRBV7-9,CASSWTGYQETQYF
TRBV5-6,CASSRIDSTGSFAYTF
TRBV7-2,CASSEAFTTAQHF
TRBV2,CAGGQGNYGYTF